This is a list of T cell receptor beta chains from one sample in a study of CD8 T cells in ankylosing spondylitis. A single record per CDR3 protein comes from TCRdb applying MiXCR to the 5' RACE reads. In the table there are around 320,000 distinct CDR3 sequences, about a fifth of which are singletons. What was sequenced was blood, either unsorted or a sorted T cell fraction (not recorded which). The source of these receptors is a female donor with ankylosing spondylitis or in good health (not recorded which). CDR3s include the opening cysteine and the closing phenylalanine or tryptophan. The D gene is left open where the match is weak. The size of a clone is reported for some rows only, either as once, few or many, or as a class for expanded clones.

d_call: -; clone_size: -; j_call: TRBJ2-7; v_call: TRBV6-5; cdr3_aa: CASSRTEGEQYF; cdr3_nt: TGTGCCAGCAGTCGGACGGAGGGCGAGCAGTACTTC
d_call: -; clone_size: many; j_call: TRBJ2-1; v_call: TRBV10-3; cdr3_aa: CAISERGEPFF; cdr3_nt: TGTGCCATCTCCGAAAGGGGGGAACCGTTCTTC
d_call: -; clone_size: many; j_call: TRBJ1-2; v_call: TRBV6-1; cdr3_aa: CASSPDGRSNYGYTF; cdr3_nt: TGTGCCAGCAGCCCGGACGGACGCTCTAACTATGGCTACACCTTC
d_call: -; clone_size: few; j_call: TRBJ1-1; v_call: TRBV2; cdr3_aa: CASSGAPSRPSPSKLNTEAFF; cdr3_nt: TGTGCCAGCAGTGGAGCCCCTAGTCGCCCTAGTCCCTCGAAACTGAACACTGAAGCTTTCTTT
d_call: TRBD2; clone_size: few; j_call: TRBJ2-3; v_call: TRBV20-1; cdr3_aa: CSARPRGAGGTDTQYF; cdr3_nt: TGCAGTGCTAGACCCCGGGGGGCGGGAGGAACAGATACGCAGTATTTT
d_call: TRBD2; clone_size: many; j_call: TRBJ2-2; v_call: TRBV29-1; cdr3_aa: CSVDDGGGNLFF; cdr3_nt: TGCAGCGTTGACGATGGGGGGGGTAACCTGTTTTTT
d_call: TRBD2; clone_size: -; j_call: TRBJ2-1; v_call: TRBV6-1; cdr3_aa: CASLKPGLASYNGQFF; cdr3_nt: TGTGCCAGCCTCAAACCGGGACTAGCGTCCTATAATGGGCAGTTCTTC
d_call: -; clone_size: -; j_call: TRBJ2-1; v_call: TRBV9; cdr3_aa: CASSADDSSYNEQFF; cdr3_nt: TGTGCCAGCAGCGCGGACGATAGCTCCTACAATGAGCAGTTCTTC
d_call: TRBD2; clone_size: -; j_call: TRBJ2-1; v_call: TRBV7-2; cdr3_aa: CASSLIAGAVYNEQFF; cdr3_nt: TGTGCCAGCAGCTTAATAGCGGGAGCAGTCTACAATGAGCAGTTCTTC
d_call: -; clone_size: few; j_call: TRBJ1-6; v_call: TRBV6-1; cdr3_aa: CATSGARDSPLHF; cdr3_nt: TGTGCCACTAGCGGGGCCCGGGATTCACCCCTCCACTTT
d_call: TRBD1; clone_size: few; j_call: TRBJ1-5; v_call: TRBV20-1; cdr3_aa: CSAKQGGRQPQHF; cdr3_nt: TGCAGTGCAAAACAGGGGGGAAGGCAGCCCCAGCATTTT
d_call: TRBD1; clone_size: many; j_call: TRBJ2-4; v_call: TRBV4-3; cdr3_aa: CASSHGSGGKNIQYF; cdr3_nt: TGCGCCAGCAGCCATGGGTCAGGGGGTAAAAACATTCAGTACTTC
d_call: TRBD1; clone_size: few; j_call: TRBJ2-3; v_call: TRBV28; cdr3_aa: CASSYIGQENRDTQYF; cdr3_nt: TGTGCCAGCAGTTACATCGGACAGGAAAATAGGGATACGCAGTATTTT
d_call: TRBD1; clone_size: -; j_call: TRBJ2-3; v_call: TRBV29-1; cdr3_aa: CSVAQRVQGVTDTQYF; cdr3_nt: TGCAGCGTTGCCCAAAGGGTACAGGGGGTCACAGATACGCAGTATTTT
d_call: -; clone_size: -; j_call: TRBJ2-5; v_call: TRBV12-3/TRBV12-4; cdr3_aa: CASSLLGPYQMYF; cdr3_nt: TGTGCCAGCAGTCTACTCGGACCGTACCAAATGTACTTC
d_call: -; clone_size: -; j_call: TRBJ2-7; v_call: TRBV12-3/TRBV12-4; cdr3_aa: CASSWASAAGGQYF; cdr3_nt: TGTGCCAGCAGTTGGGCTAGCGCGGCGGGCGGGCAGTACTTC
d_call: -; clone_size: many; j_call: TRBJ2-5; v_call: TRBV29-1; cdr3_aa: CSVAASVEGTQYF; cdr3_nt: TGCAGCGTGGCCGCCTCTGTCGAAGGGACCCAGTACTTC
d_call: -; clone_size: -; j_call: TRBJ1-4; v_call: TRBV10-2; cdr3_aa: CASRDIEKLFF; cdr3_nt: TGCGCCAGCAGGGACATTGAAAAACTGTTTTTT
d_call: -; clone_size: few; j_call: TRBJ2-4; v_call: TRBV12-3/TRBV12-4; cdr3_aa: CASSLIGPGPHF; cdr3_nt: TGTGCCAGCAGTTTAATCGGGCCGGGCCCGCACTTC
d_call: TRBD1; clone_size: -; j_call: TRBJ2-3; v_call: TRBV5-1; cdr3_aa: CASSGGQGPDTQYF; cdr3_nt: TGCGCCAGCAGCGGTGGACAGGGCCCAGATACGCAGTATTTT
d_call: -; clone_size: -; j_call: TRBJ1-5; v_call: TRBV30; cdr3_aa: CAWSVRSAMPGNQPQHF; cdr3_nt: TGTGCCTGGAGTGTCCGCTCAGCCATGCCCGGCAATCAGCCCCAGCATTTT
d_call: -; clone_size: -; j_call: TRBJ2-6; v_call: TRBV9; cdr3_aa: CASSAATGGTGANVLTF; cdr3_nt: TGTGCCAGCAGCGCGGCGACAGGTGGTACTGGGGCCAACGTCCTGACTTTC
d_call: TRBD1; clone_size: many; j_call: TRBJ1-1; v_call: TRBV29-1; cdr3_aa: CSVAHRGYTEAFF; cdr3_nt: TGCAGCGTTGCTCACAGGGGTTACACTGAAGCTTTCTTT
d_call: -; clone_size: few; j_call: TRBJ2-1; v_call: TRBV7-2; cdr3_aa: CASTHYGLVGQFF; cdr3_nt: TGTGCCAGCACTCACTACGGGCTCGTGGGGCAGTTCTTC
d_call: -; clone_size: -; j_call: TRBJ2-1; v_call: TRBV5-1; cdr3_aa: CASKRSGVDEQFF; cdr3_nt: TGCGCCAGCAAGAGGTCAGGAGTTGATGAGCAGTTCTTC
d_call: -; clone_size: few; j_call: TRBJ1-1; v_call: TRBV30; cdr3_aa: CAWSVRTLTQDTEAFF; cdr3_nt: TGTGCCTGGAGTGTAAGGACTCTGACTCAGGACACTGAAGCTTTCTTT
d_call: -; clone_size: -; j_call: TRBJ2-1; v_call: TRBV7-9; cdr3_aa: CASSLGGMDRVEFF; cdr3_nt: TGTGCCAGCAGCTTAGGCGGGATGGACCGGGTCGAGTTCTTC
d_call: -; clone_size: -; j_call: TRBJ1-2; v_call: TRBV6-5; cdr3_aa: CASSYSKQTVGYTF; cdr3_nt: TGTGCCAGCAGTTACTCGAAGCAGACCGTTGGCTACACCTTC
d_call: -; clone_size: -; j_call: TRBJ2-7; v_call: TRBV11-3; cdr3_aa: CASSFGGRNEQYF; cdr3_nt: TGTGCCAGCAGCTTTGGCGGAAGGAACGAGCAGTACTTC
d_call: -; clone_size: few; j_call: TRBJ2-7; v_call: TRBV20-1; cdr3_aa: CSAPRQGGEQYF; cdr3_nt: TGCAGTGCCCCTAGACAGGGAGGCGAGCAGTACTTC
d_call: -; clone_size: -; j_call: TRBJ1-2; v_call: TRBV4-3; cdr3_aa: CASSGNRVERGYTF; cdr3_nt: TGCGCCAGCAGTGGGAACAGGGTAGAGAGGGGCTACACCTTC
d_call: TRBD2; clone_size: -; j_call: TRBJ2-3; v_call: TRBV7-6; cdr3_aa: CASSAGAITDTQYF; cdr3_nt: TGTGCCAGCAGCGCGGGAGCCATCACAGATACGCAGTATTTT
d_call: TRBD2; clone_size: -; j_call: TRBJ2-7; v_call: TRBV7-9; cdr3_aa: CASSLGPGAGGGYEQYF; cdr3_nt: TGTGCCAGCAGCTTAGGACCCGGAGCGGGAGGAGGGTACGAGCAGTACTTC
d_call: TRBD1; clone_size: -; j_call: TRBJ2-7; v_call: TRBV20-1; cdr3_aa: CSARPGQGGYEQYF; cdr3_nt: TGCAGTGCTAGACCCGGACAGGGTGGCTACGAGCAGTACTTC
d_call: -; clone_size: -; j_call: TRBJ2-3; v_call: TRBV12-3/TRBV12-4; cdr3_aa: CASSSLGGFTQYF; cdr3_nt: TGTGCCAGCAGCTCCCTCGGCGGCTTTACGCAGTATTTT
d_call: -; clone_size: -; j_call: TRBJ2-7; v_call: TRBV20-1; cdr3_aa: CSARTSQGSYEQYF; cdr3_nt: TGCAGTGCTAGAACCTCCCAGGGGTCCTACGAGCAGTACTTC
d_call: -; clone_size: many; j_call: TRBJ1-2; v_call: TRBV5-1; cdr3_aa: CASSEGTGSGYTF; cdr3_nt: TGCGCCAGCAGCGAGGGCACGGGGAGCGGCTACACCTTC
d_call: -; clone_size: -; j_call: TRBJ2-6; v_call: TRBV13; cdr3_aa: CASSFLYSGANVLTF; cdr3_nt: TGTGCCAGCAGCTTCCTGTACTCTGGGGCCAACGTCCTGACTTTC
d_call: TRBD1; clone_size: few; j_call: TRBJ2-1; v_call: TRBV7-3; cdr3_aa: CASSTSGTEYNEQFF; cdr3_nt: TGTGCCAGCAGCACCTCCGGGACAGAGTACAATGAGCAGTTCTTC
d_call: TRBD2; clone_size: few; j_call: TRBJ2-3; v_call: TRBV6-4; cdr3_aa: CASSPRAGGPDTQYF; cdr3_nt: TGTGCCAGCAGTCCCCGAGCGGGAGGGCCGGATACGCAGTATTTT
d_call: -; clone_size: -; j_call: TRBJ2-1; v_call: TRBV9; cdr3_aa: CASSVGAGSGYNEQFF; cdr3_nt: TGTGCCAGCAGCGTAGGGGCGGGGAGTGGGTACAATGAGCAGTTCTTC
d_call: TRBD1; clone_size: -; j_call: TRBJ2-7; v_call: TRBV6-1; cdr3_aa: CASSTRDRDSYEQYF; cdr3_nt: TGTGCCAGCAGTACCCGGGACAGGGACTCCTACGAGCAGTACTTC
d_call: TRBD2; clone_size: -; j_call: TRBJ2-3; v_call: TRBV10-3; cdr3_aa: CAISESILVAGLANRTDTQYF; cdr3_nt: TGTGCCATCAGTGAGTCGATTTTGGTGGCCGGACTAGCGAATCGCACAGATACGCAGTATTTT
d_call: -; clone_size: -; j_call: TRBJ2-1; v_call: TRBV9; cdr3_aa: CASSVASVSSSNEQFF; cdr3_nt: TGTGCCAGCAGCGTAGCCAGCGTAAGTAGTTCGAATGAGCAGTTCTTC